This T cell receptor beta chain comes out of a study of OX40 agonist ivuxolimab in advanced cancers. Clones were sequenced by immunoSEQ multiplex PCR, and TCRdb holds only the in-frame ones, with some missing. This sample carries some 73,000 clones, about 85% of them seen once, and the ten largest clones take roughly 8.6%. This CDR3 has 15 residues. V lost 5 bases and J lost 3, with 17 bases in between. Per germline, CDR1 SGHVS and CDR2 FNYEAQ. The sequence was collected from an adult with an advanced solid tumor such as melanoma, head and neck, liver or kidney cancer. V usage is TRBV7-6 and J usage is TRBJ2-7; D is ambiguous. Source: CD4+ or CD8+ T cells sorted from blood, taken in a trial of the OX40 agonist ivuxolimab. CDR3 DNA sequence: TGTGCCAGCAGCCTATCGGTAGGGCAGAACTACGAGCAGTACTTC. This gives the protein CASSLSVGQNYEQYF.